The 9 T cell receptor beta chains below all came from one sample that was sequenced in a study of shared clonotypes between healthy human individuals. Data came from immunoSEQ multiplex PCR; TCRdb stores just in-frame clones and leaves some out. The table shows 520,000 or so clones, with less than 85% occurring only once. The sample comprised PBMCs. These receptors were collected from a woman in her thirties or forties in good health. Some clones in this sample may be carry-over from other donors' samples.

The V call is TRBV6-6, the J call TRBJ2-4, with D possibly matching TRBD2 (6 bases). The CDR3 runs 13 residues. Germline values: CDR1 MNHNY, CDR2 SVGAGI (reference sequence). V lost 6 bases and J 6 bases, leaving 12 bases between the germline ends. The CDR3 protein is CASSQIGGNIQYF. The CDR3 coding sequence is TGTGCCAGCAGCCAAATCGGGGGAAACATTCAGTACTTC.

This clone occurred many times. The CDR3 protein is CASSWDYSGNTIYF. Here the CDR3 DNA reads TGTGCCAGCAGTTGGGACTACTCTGGAAACACCATATATTTT. The chain has TRBV2 and TRBJ1-3; D might be TRBD1 (5 bases). The germline gives CDR1 SNHLY, CDR2 FYNNEI. The CDR3 runs to 14 residues. The V end was cut by 5 bases, the J end by 0 bases, with 8 bases between.

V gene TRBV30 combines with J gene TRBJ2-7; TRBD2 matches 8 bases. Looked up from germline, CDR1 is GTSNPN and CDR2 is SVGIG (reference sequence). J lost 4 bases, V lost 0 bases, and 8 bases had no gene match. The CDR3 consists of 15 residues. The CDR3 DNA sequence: TGTGCCTGGAGTGTATGGGCCGGGAGGGGGTACGAGCAGTACTTC. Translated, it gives CAWSVWAGRGYEQYF.

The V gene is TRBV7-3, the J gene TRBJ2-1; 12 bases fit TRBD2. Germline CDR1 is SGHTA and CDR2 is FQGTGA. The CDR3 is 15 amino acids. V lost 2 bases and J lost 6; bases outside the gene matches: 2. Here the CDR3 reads CASSLGLAGTNEQFF. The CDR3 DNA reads TGTGCCAGCAGCTTAGGACTAGCGGGAACCAATGAGCAGTTCTTC.

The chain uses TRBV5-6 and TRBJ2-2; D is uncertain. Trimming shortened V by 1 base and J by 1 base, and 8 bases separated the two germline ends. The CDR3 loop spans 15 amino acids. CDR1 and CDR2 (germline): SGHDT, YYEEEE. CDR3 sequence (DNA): TGTGCCAGCAGCTTGAAGGTTAGGAACACCGGGGAGCTGTTTTTT. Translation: CASSLKVRNTGELFF.

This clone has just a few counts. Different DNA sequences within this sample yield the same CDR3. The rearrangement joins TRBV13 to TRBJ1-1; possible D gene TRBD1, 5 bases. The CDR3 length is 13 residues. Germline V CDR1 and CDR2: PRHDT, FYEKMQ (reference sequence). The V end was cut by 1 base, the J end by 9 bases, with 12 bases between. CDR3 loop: CASSLDLGDQAFF. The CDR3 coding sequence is TGTGCCAGCAGCTTAGATCTAGGGGATCAAGCTTTCTTT. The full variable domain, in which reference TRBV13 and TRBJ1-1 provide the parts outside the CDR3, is AAGVIQSPRHLIKEKRETATLKCYPIPRHDTVYWYQQGPGQDPQFLISFYEKMQSDKGSIPDRFSAQQFSDYHSELNMSSLELGDSALYFCASSLDLGDQAFFGQGTRLTVV.

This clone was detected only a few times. In DNA, the CDR3 is TGTGCCAGCTCACCCGGCGGGGCCCGGGACTACGAGCAGTACTTC. Residues: CASSPGGARDYEQYF. The rearrangement uses TRBV18 and TRBJ2-7; TRBD2 is a possible D gene (6 bases). V lost 3 bases and J 3 bases, leaving 15 bases between the germline ends. Germline assignment: CDR1 KGHSH and CDR2 LQKENI. CDR3 length: 15 amino acids.

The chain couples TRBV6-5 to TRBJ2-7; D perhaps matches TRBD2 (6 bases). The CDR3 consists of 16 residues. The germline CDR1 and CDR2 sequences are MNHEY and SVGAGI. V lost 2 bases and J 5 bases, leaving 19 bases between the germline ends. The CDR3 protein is CASSYLYAGGKNEQYF. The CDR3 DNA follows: TGTGCCAGCAGTTACCTCTACGCAGGAGGGAAGAACGAGCAGTACTTC.

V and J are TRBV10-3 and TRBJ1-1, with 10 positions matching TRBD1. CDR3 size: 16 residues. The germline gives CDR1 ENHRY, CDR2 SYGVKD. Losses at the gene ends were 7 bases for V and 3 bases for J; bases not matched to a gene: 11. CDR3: CAITADRGQGYTEAFF. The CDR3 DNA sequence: TGTGCCATCACCGCCGACAGGGGGCAGGGTTACACTGAAGCTTTCTTT.